Sample share makes the clone carrying this TCR beta chain medium-sized. CDR3 length: 15 residues. The V end lost 3 bases, the J end lost 0 bases, and 12 bases lay between the germline ends. Donors had localized lung adenocarcinoma, a non-small cell lung cancer. This entry comes from a study of CD4 and CD8 cells across lung adenocarcinoma regions. TCRdb re-analysed the PCR reads in MiXCR, keeping a single row per CDR3 protein. Seen here are under 20,000 distinct CDR3 sequences, about 50% observed once, and the top ten hold less than 40%. The sample was CD8+ T cells from the margin of a lung tumor. This chain uses TRBV12-3 or TRBV12-4 with TRBJ2-7, with D unclear. This sequence originates from a male donor with lung adenocarcinoma. The CD4 and CD8 labels of this study may be unreliable. In nucleotides, the CDR3 is TGTGCCAGCAGTTTCTTGGTGGACCGCTCCTACGAGCAGTACTTC. This sequence encodes CASSFLVDRSYEQYF.